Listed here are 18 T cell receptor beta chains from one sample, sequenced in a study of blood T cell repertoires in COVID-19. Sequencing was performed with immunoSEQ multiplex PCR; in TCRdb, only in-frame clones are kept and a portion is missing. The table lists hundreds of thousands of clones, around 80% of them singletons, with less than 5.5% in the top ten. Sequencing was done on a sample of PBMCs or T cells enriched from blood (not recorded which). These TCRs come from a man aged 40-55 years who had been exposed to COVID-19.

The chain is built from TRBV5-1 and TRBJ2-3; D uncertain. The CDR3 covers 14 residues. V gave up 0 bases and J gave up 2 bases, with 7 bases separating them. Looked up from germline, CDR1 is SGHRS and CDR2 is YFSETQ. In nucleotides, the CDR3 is TGCGCCAGCAGCTTGGCACAGCCCACAGATACGCAGTATTTT. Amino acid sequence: CASSLAQPTDTQYF.

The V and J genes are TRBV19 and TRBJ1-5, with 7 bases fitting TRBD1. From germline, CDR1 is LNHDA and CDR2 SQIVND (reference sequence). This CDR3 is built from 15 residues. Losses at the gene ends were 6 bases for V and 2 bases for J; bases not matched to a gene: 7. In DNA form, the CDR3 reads TGTGCCAGTAGCATCACAGGGGTAGGCAATCAGCCCCAGCATTTT. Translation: CASSITGVGNQPQHF.

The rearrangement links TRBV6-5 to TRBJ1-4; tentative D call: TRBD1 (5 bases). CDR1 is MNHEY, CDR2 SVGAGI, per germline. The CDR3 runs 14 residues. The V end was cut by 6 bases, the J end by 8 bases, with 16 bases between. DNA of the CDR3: TGTGCCAGCAGGTCCAGGGCGGCCGGGGAAAAACTGTTTTTT. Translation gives CASRSRAAGEKLFF.

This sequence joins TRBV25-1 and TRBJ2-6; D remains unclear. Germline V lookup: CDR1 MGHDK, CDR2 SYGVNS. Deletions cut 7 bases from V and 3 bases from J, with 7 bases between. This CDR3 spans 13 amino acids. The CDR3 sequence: CASTYSGANVLTF. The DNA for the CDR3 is TGTGCCAGCACCTATAGTGGGGCCAACGTCCTGACTTTC.

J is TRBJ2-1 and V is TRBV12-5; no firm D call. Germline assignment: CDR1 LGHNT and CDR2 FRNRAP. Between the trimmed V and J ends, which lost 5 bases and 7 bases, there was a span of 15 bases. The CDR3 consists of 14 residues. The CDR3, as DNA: TGTGCTAGTGGTGAACCGCCTAGGTCGAATGAGCAGTTCTTC. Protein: CASGEPPRSNEQFF.

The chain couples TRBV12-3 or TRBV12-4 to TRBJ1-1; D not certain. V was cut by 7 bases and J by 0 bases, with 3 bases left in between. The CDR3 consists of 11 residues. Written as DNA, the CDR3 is TGTGCCAGCACGGTGAACACTGAAGCTTTCTTT. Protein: CASTVNTEAFF.

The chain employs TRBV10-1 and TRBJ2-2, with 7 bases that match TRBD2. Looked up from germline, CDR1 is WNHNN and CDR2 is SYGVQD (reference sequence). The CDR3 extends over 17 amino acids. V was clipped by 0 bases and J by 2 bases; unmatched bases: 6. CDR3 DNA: TGCGCCAGCAGTGAGTCGACTCTAGCGGTAAACACCGGGGAGCTGTTTTTT. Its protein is CASSESTLAVNTGELFF.

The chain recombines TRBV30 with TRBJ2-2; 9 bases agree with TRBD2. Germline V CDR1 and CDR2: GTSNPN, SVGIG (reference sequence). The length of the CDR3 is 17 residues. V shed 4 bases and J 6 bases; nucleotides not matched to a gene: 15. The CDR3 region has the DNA TGTGCCTGGACCCATGGCGGGAGGGCCAATACCCCCGGGGAGCTGTTTTTT. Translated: CAWTHGGRANTPGELFF.

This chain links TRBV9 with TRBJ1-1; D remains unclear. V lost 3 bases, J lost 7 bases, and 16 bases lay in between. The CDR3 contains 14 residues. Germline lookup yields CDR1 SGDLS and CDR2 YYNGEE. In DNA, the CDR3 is TGTGCCAGCAGCGGGGCGGGCGGGTCTAGTGAAGCTTTCTTT. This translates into CASSGAGGSSEAFF.

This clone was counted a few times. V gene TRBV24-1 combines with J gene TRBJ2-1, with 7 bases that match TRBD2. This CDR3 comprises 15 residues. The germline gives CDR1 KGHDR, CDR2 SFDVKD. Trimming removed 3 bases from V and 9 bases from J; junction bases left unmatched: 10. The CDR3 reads CATSDGWGGTIEQFF. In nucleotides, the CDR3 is TGTGCCACCAGTGATGGGTGGGGGGGTACAATTGAGCAGTTCTTC.

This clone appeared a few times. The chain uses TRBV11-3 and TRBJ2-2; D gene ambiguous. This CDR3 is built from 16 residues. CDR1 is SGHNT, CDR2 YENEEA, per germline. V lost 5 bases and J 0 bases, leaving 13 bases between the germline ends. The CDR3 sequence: CASSHRLSANTGELFF. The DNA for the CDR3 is TGTGCCAGCAGCCACCGGTTGTCGGCGAACACCGGGGAGCTGTTTTTT.

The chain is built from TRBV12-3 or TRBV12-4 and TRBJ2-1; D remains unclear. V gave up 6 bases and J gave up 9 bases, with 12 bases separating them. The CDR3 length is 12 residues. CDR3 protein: CASRSSRSEQFF. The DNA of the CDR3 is TGTGCCAGCAGGTCCTCGAGGAGTGAGCAGTTCTTC.

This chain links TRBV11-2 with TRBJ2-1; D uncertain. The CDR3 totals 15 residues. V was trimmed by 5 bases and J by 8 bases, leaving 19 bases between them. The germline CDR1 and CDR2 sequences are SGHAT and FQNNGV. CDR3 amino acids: CASSQIGLLVDEQFF. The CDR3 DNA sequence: TGTGCCAGCAGCCAGATTGGTCTTCTTGTGGATGAGCAGTTCTTC.

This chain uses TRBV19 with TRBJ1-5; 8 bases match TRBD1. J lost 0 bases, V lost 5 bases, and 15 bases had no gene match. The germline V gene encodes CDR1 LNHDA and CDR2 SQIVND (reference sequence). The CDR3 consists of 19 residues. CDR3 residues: CASSVKDRAGRYSNQPQHF. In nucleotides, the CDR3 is TGTGCCAGTAGTGTAAAGGACAGGGCGGGACGTTATAGCAATCAGCCCCAGCATTTT. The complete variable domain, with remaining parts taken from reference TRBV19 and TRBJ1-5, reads DGGITQSPKYLFRKEGQNVTLSCEQNLNHDAMYWYRQDPGQGLRLIYYSQIVNDFQKGDIAEGYSVSREKKESFPLTVTSAQKNPTAFYLCASSVKDRAGRYSNQPQHFGDGTRLSIL.

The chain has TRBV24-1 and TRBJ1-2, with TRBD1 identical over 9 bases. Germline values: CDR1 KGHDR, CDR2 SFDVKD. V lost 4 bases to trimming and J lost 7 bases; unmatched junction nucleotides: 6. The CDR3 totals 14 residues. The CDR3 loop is CATSDTTGGGGYTF. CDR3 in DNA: TGTGCCACCAGTGACACCACAGGGGGCGGTGGCTACACCTTC.

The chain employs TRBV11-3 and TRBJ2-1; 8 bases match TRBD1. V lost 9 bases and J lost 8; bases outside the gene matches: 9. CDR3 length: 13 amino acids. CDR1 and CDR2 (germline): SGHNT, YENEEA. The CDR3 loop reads CASNDRGGDEQFF. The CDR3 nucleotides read TGTGCCAGTAACGACAGGGGTGGAGATGAGCAGTTCTTC.

CDR3 loop: CASTLGEAYEAFF. The CDR3 DNA reads as TGTGCCAGCACCTTAGGGGAGGCGTATGAAGCTTTCTTT. The chain combines TRBV12-3 or TRBV12-4 with TRBJ1-1; TRBD1 might be the D (5 bases). V dropped 7 bases and J dropped 7 bases, with 16 bases sitting between them. This CDR3 region has 13 residues.

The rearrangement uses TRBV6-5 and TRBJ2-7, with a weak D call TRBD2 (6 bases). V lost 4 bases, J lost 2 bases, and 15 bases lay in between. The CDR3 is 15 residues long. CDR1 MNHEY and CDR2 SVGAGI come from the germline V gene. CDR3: CASSSMGLQAYEQYF. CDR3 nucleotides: TGTGCCAGCAGTTCGATGGGACTCCAAGCCTACGAGCAGTACTTC.